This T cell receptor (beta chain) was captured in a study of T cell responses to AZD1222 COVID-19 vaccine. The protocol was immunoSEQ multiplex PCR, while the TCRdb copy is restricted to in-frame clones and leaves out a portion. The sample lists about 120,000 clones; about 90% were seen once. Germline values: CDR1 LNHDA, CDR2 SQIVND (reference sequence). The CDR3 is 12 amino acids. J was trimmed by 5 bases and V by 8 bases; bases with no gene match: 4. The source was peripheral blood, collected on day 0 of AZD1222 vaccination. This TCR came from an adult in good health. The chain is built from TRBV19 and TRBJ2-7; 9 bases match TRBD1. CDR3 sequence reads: CASGQGIHEQYF. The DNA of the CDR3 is TGTGCCAGTGGACAGGGGATCCACGAGCAGTACTTC.